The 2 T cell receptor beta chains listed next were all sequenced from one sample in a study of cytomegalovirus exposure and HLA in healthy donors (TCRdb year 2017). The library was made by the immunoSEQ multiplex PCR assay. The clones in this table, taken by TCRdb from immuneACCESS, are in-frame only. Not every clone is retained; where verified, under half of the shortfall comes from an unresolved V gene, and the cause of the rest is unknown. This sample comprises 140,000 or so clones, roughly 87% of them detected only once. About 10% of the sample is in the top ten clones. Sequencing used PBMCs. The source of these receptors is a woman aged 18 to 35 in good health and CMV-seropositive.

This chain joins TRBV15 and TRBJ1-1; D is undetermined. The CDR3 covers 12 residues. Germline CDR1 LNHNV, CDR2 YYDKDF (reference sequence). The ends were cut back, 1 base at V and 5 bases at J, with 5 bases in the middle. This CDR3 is CATSRVRTEAFF. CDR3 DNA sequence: TGTGCCACCAGCAGAGTGAGGACTGAAGCTTTCTTT. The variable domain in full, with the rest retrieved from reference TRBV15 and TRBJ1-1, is DAMVIQNPRYQVTQFGKPVTLSCSQTLNHNVMYWYQQKSSQAPKLLFHYYDKDFNNEADTPDNFQSRRPNTSFCFLDIRSPGLGDTAMYLCATSRVRTEAFFGQGTRLTVV.

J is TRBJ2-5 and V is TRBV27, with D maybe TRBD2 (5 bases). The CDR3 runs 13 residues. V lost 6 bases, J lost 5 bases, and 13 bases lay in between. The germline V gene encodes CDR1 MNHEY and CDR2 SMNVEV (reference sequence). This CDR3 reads CASRRGPQETQYF. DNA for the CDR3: TGTGCCAGCAGAAGAGGGCCACAGGAGACCCAGTACTTC.